In its sample, the clone carrying this T cell receptor (beta chain) was seen many times. The antigen remains unidentified. Amplification of the TCR beta CDR3 regions used RNA transcripts (as template). The library came from an HTBI-primed first-round RT-PCR and a second-round multiplex PCR. Each CDR3 protein gets one entry after TCRdb re-called the multiplex PCR reads with MiXCR. This table has over 500,000 distinct CDR3 sequences, about 20% appearing once. The hyperthyroidism patients, aged 18 to 65, had been newly diagnosed, with under 2 months' duration. The data derive from a study of Graves' ophthalmopathy and Graves' hyperthyroidism. Findings and limits, study-wide: The blood repertoire also included most expanded thyroid clonotypes above 0.001 frequency.

Trimming pared 1 base from V and 4 bases from J, leaving 10 bases between. The CDR3 is made up of 14 amino acids. In germline, CDR1 is MGHRA, CDR2 YSYEKL. The chain couples TRBV4-1 to TRBJ2-5; D is ambiguous. The sample comprised peripheral blood. This sequence originates from a young woman with stable Graves' hyperthyroidism. Some clones in this sample may be carry-over from other donors' samples. The CDR3 DNA is TGCGCCAGCAGCCAAGGGAGAAACCGAGAGACCCAGTACTTC. Translation: CASSQGRNRETQYF.